This T cell receptor (beta chain) comes out of a study of T cell responses to AZD1222 COVID-19 vaccine. About the study: Second-dose recipients at about 4 or about 12 weeks were treated as one pooled group.

General study results and limits: There were repertoire samples only from the period after the peak T cell response. Just a handful of people given AZD1222 tested seropositive at baseline. Females outnumbered males among donors, who were mostly white British; clonal diversity was possibly underestimated.

A note on this clone: Its antigen remains unidentified.

Only in-frame clones appear in the TCRdb table, and some are missing; sequencing was by immunoSEQ multiplex PCR. The data show tens of thousands of clones, about 90% seen once. The sample was peripheral blood, taken on day 0 of AZD1222 vaccination. This TCR was recovered from an adult in good health.

The CDR3 sequence: CASSTSRGRGHLSYNEQFF. For the CDR3, the DNA is TGTGCCAGCAGCACCTCCCGAGGTAGGGGGCATTTGAGCTACAATGAGCAGTTCTTC. The V call is TRBV5-6, the J call TRBJ2-1; 7 bases map to TRBD1. Trimming cost V 4 bases and J 3 bases; bases outside gene matches: 19. Germline-derived CDR1 and CDR2 are SGHDT and YYEEEE. This CDR3 is built from 19 residues.